These 27 T cell receptor beta chains came from one sample sequenced in a study of metastatic and nonmetastatic thyroid tumors. TCRdb reprocessed the PCR reads using MiXCR. The repertoire has some 15,000 clones, more than 20% of them found once; the top ten carry approximately 9.9%. All patients were untreated before thyroid surgery. Sequencing used blood. All receptors come from a male donor with papillary thyroid cancer or a benign thyroid nodule (not recorded which). Some clones in this sample may be carry-over from other donors' samples.

This clone is medium-sized. This chain joins TRBV30 and TRBJ1-2; no reliable D call. Looked up from germline, CDR1 is GTSNPN and CDR2 is SVGIG (reference sequence). The CDR3 length is 13 residues. V was pared by 2 bases and J by 7 bases, with 14 bases between. CDR3 nucleotides: TGTGCCTGGAGTATCGGGGATGTCGTTGGCTACACCTTC. Protein: CAWSIGDVVGYTF.

This clone was seen once. The rearrangement uses TRBV5-4 and TRBJ2-3, with TRBD2 matching 12 bases. The CDR3 extends over 15 amino acids. Trimming cost V 3 bases and J 4 bases; bases outside gene matches: 3. Germline loops: CDR1 SGHNT, CDR2 YYREEE (reference sequence). The chain's CDR3 is CASSSASGGADTQYF. The CDR3 nucleotides are TGTGCCAGCAGCTCGGCTAGCGGGGGGGCAGATACGCAGTATTTT.

J is TRBJ1-2 and V is TRBV28, with 8 positions matching TRBD1. CDR3 length equals 14 residues. Per the germline V gene, CDR1 is MDHEN and CDR2 is SYDVKM. Here the CDR3 reads CGCSFPGQGSGYTF. In DNA, the CDR3 is TGTGGGTGCAGTTTCCCCGGACAGGGAAGCGGCTACACCTTC.

The table lists this clone with many counts. The V and J genes are TRBV3-1 and TRBJ2-7, with D perhaps TRBD2 (5 bases). Germline CDR1 reads LGHDT; CDR2 reads YNNKEL (reference sequence). This CDR3 contains 12 residues. Trimming pared 4 bases from V and 6 bases from J, leaving 10 bases between. The CDR3 nucleotides read TGTGCCAGCAGCCCCGGCGAGGGCGAGCAGTACTTC. This sequence encodes CASSPGEGEQYF.

The V gene is TRBV19, the J gene TRBJ1-2, with unresolved D. V was shortened by 9 bases and J by 3 bases, with 14 bases between the two germline ends. This CDR3 is 13 amino acids long. Looked up from germline, CDR1 is LNHDA and CDR2 is SQIVND (reference sequence). CDR3 in amino acids: CASNNGPYYGYTF. DNA for the CDR3: TGTGCCAGCAACAATGGACCCTACTATGGCTACACCTTC.

The chain couples TRBV30 to TRBJ2-7, with 8 nucleotides matching TRBD2. The junction had 9 bases not matched to a gene; V was cut back by 4 bases and J by 4 bases. The CDR3 is made up of 14 amino acids. Germline loops: CDR1 GTSNPN, CDR2 SVGIG (reference sequence). CDR3 DNA sequence: TGTGCCTGGAAGGCGGGAGGAGCCCTATACGAGCAGTACTTC. This gives the protein CAWKAGGALYEQYF.

The chain uses TRBV20-1 and TRBJ1-5; D not certain. Trimming cost V 3 bases and J 4 bases, with 16 bases left between them. This CDR3 region has 15 residues. Looked up from germline, CDR1 is DFQATT and CDR2 is SNEGSKA (reference sequence). This CDR3 reads CSASQFGLLNQPQHF. The CDR3 DNA sequence: TGCAGTGCTAGTCAATTTGGACTGTTGAATCAGCCCCAGCATTTT.

This clone showed up many times. The rearrangement uses TRBV7-9 and TRBJ1-4, with 8 nucleotides matching TRBD1. The V gene end was trimmed by 1 base and the J gene end by 8 bases; junction bases not matched to a gene: 6. The CDR3 contains 15 residues. Germline assignment: CDR1 SEHNR and CDR2 FQNEAQ (reference sequence). CDR3 sequence: CASSLGGRGREKLFF. DNA for the CDR3: TGTGCCAGCAGCTTAGGCGGCAGGGGGCGCGAAAAACTGTTTTTT. Supplemented by reference TRBV7-9 and TRBJ1-4, the full variable domain reads DTGVSQNPRHKITKRGQNVTFRCDPISEHNRLYWYRQTLGQGPEFLTYFQNEAQLEKSRLLSDRFSAERPKGSFSTLEIQRTEQGDSAMYLCASSLGGRGREKLFFGSGTQLSVL.

A remark on this clone: One end of the junction is discordant with germline, which a read error may explain. This rearrangement joins TRBV5-1 to TRBJ2-7, with TRBD2 as a possible D gene (7 bases). Germline values: CDR1 SGHRS, CDR2 YFSETQ. There are 13 residues in the CDR3. DNA of the CDR3: TGCGCCAGCATCTGGGCGGGGGCCGTCGAGCATTATTTC. Translation gives CASIWAGAVEHYF. Filled out from reference TRBV5-1 and TRBJ2-7, the complete variable domain reads KAGVTQTPRYLIKTRGQQVTLSCSPISGHRSVSWYQQTPGQGLQFLFEYFSETQRNKGNFPGRFSGRQFSNSRSEMNVSTLELGDSALYLCASIWAGAVEHYFGPGTRLTVT.

This clone came up many times. The germline gene is not matched at one end of the junction; a read error may be the cause. The rearrangement links TRBV27 to TRBJ2-7; 7 bases fit TRBD1. The length of the CDR3 is 14 residues. CDR1 is MNHEY, CDR2 SMNVEV, per germline (reference sequence). CDR3 bases: TGTGCCAGCAGTTTAAGATGGGACAGCTACAAGCAGTACTTC. Translating gives CASSLRWDSYKQYF.

This clone has just a few counts. The CDR3 reads CASSFDSQSSYNEQFF. CDR3 nucleotides: TGTGCCAGCAGTTTTGATTCGCAGAGCTCCTACAATGAGCAGTTCTTC. The rearrangement links TRBV28 to TRBJ2-1; D gene ambiguous. Trimming cost V 3 bases and J 0 bases, with 12 bases left between them. This CDR3 has 16 residues. Germline V lookup: CDR1 MDHEN, CDR2 SYDVKM. Full variable domain (missing parts from reference TRBV28 and TRBJ2-1): DVKVTQSSRYLVKRTGEKVFLECVQDMDHENMFWYRQDPGLGLRLIYFSYDVKMKEKGDIPEGYSVSREKKERFSLILESASTNQTSMYLCASSFDSQSSYNEQFFGPGTRLTVL.

This clone was seen many times. This chain uses TRBV12-3 or TRBV12-4 with TRBJ1-5; 12 bases line up with TRBD1. V lost 6 bases, J lost 4 bases, and 4 bases stayed unmatched. The CDR3 spans 15 residues. The CDR3 nucleotides are TGTGCCAGCAGGGCGGGACAGGGGGCAAATCAGCCCCAGCATTTT. It yields the protein CASRAGQGANQPQHF.

The genes are TRBV2 and TRBJ1-2, with TRBD1 as a possible D gene (5 bases). Germline CDR1 reads SNHLY; CDR2 reads FYNNEI. CDR3 size: 15 residues. The V end lost 6 bases, the J end lost 4 bases, and 18 bases lay between the germline ends. CDR3 coding DNA: TGTGCCAGCAGGGACTTTAATTGGGGCCTCTATGGCTACACCTTC. It specifies CASRDFNWGLYGYTF.

This clone is medium-sized within its sample. The genes are TRBV27 and TRBJ2-7, with 7 bases lining up with TRBD1. The CDR3 length is 14 residues. Unmatched junction bases numbered 4, after V lost 5 bases and J lost 0 bases. Per the germline V gene, CDR1 is MNHEY and CDR2 is SMNVEV (reference sequence). CDR3 coding DNA: TGTGCCAGCAGTGGACAGGAGAGCTCCTACGAGCAGTACTTC. It encodes CASSGQESSYEQYF.

This clone was counted at least ten times. The genes are TRBV10-3 and TRBJ2-7, with 12 bases identical to TRBD2. V lost 0 bases and J lost 0; bases outside the gene matches: 6. The germline gives CDR1 ENHRY, CDR2 SYGVKD. CDR3 length: 18 amino acids. Here the CDR3 reads CAISESWLAGGSSYEQYF. The CDR3 DNA reads as TGTGCCATCAGTGAGTCTTGGCTAGCGGGAGGGAGCTCCTACGAGCAGTACTTC.

The chain links TRBV18 to TRBJ1-2, with 7 bases identical to TRBD1. J was trimmed by 7 bases and V by 10 bases; bases with no gene match: 9. This CDR3 region has 12 residues. The germline gives CDR1 KGHSH, CDR2 LQKENI. CDR3 sequence: CANSQGGFGYTF. The CDR3 DNA reads TGTGCCAACTCCCAGGGGGGGTTTGGCTACACCTTC.

Ten or more counts support this clone. The chain has TRBV4-1 and TRBJ2-5; TRBD2 agrees at 16 bases. From germline, CDR1 is MGHRA and CDR2 YSYEKL. J gave up 0 bases and V 4 bases, and 5 bases lay outside the gene matches. The CDR3 sequence is 18 residues long. The CDR3 DNA is TGCGCCAGCAGCCCCTACGGGACTAGCGGGGGGGACCAAGAGACCCAGTACTTC. It yields the protein CASSPYGTSGGDQETQYF.

The table lists this clone with many counts. J is TRBJ2-5 and V is TRBV6-1, with 10 nucleotides matching TRBD2. CDR1 and CDR2 (germline): MNHNS, SASEGT. The CDR3 sequence is 15 residues long. The V segment lost 2 bases and the J segment 5 bases; nucleotides outside the gene matches: 5. The CDR3 sequence is CASSETAGGPETQYF. The CDR3 DNA follows: TGTGCCAGCAGTGAAACAGCGGGGGGGCCGGAGACCCAGTACTTC.

This chain connects TRBV7-8 to TRBJ2-2; D is possibly TRBD1 (6 bases). The V gene's germline CDR1 is SGHVS and CDR2 FQNEAQ. This CDR3 comprises 16 residues. V was clipped by 0 bases and J by 0 bases, with 8 bases between them. The CDR3 here is CASSLAGTPNTGELFF. As DNA, the CDR3 is TGTGCCAGCAGCTTAGCCGGGACACCGAACACCGGGGAGCTGTTTTTT.

The sample holds many counts of this clone. V and J are TRBV7-2 and TRBJ2-3; D gene unclear. Trimming removed 3 bases at V and 2 bases at J, with 12 bases between. CDR1 SGHTA and CDR2 FQGNSA come from the germline V gene. CDR3 length equals 15 residues. CDR3 region: CASSLRTEFTDTQYF. The DNA for the CDR3 is TGTGCCAGCAGCTTGCGGACGGAGTTCACAGATACGCAGTATTTT.

This clone is labeled medium-sized. The chain recombines TRBV20-1 with TRBJ2-3; TRBD2 matches at 13 bases. V was pared by 6 bases and J by 6 bases, with 15 bases of the junction left unmatched. The CDR3 totals 17 residues. The V gene's germline CDR1 is DFQATT and CDR2 SNEGSKA (reference sequence). Here the CDR3 reads CSADKGTSGEGSDTQYF. As DNA, the CDR3 is TGCAGTGCCGACAAAGGGACTAGCGGGGAAGGGTCGGATACGCAGTATTTT.

This clone was seen repeatedly, ten times or more. The chain joins TRBV3-1 to TRBJ1-1, with D perhaps TRBD1 (5 bases). The CDR3 has 14 amino acids. The V gene's germline CDR1 is LGHDT and CDR2 YNNKEL (reference sequence). The germline V and J ends were trimmed by 6 bases and 5 bases, with 16 bases remaining between them. The CDR3 bases are TGTGCCAGCAGGGACAAGGCCGGGGGGACTGAAGCTTTCTTT. As protein: CASRDKAGGTEAFF.

This clone showed up many times. The sample carries other DNA sequences with the same CDR3. This chain joins TRBV5-6 and TRBJ2-7, with D perhaps matching TRBD2 (5 bases). Trimming stripped 2 bases from V and 5 bases from J, with 11 bases between. Germline CDR1 reads SGHDT; CDR2 reads YYEEEE. The CDR3 sequence is 13 residues long. As DNA, the CDR3 is TGTGCCAGCAGCTTAATAGCGACCCACGAGCAGTACTTC. It yields the protein CASSLIATHEQYF.

This clone was detected only a few times. The chain combines TRBV20-1 with TRBJ2-3, with TRBD2 matching over 9 bases. CDR1 is DFQATT and CDR2 is SNEGSKA in the germline V gene (reference sequence). This CDR3 comprises 15 residues. The J segment lost 4 bases and the V segment lost 2 bases, leaving 7 bases of the junction unmatched. For the CDR3, the DNA is TGCAGTGCTAGAAATATAGCGGGAGATTCAGATACGCAGTATTTT. This translates into CSARNIAGDSDTQYF.

J is TRBJ1-3 and V is TRBV30; a possible D gene is TRBD1 (5 bases). V was clipped by 0 bases and J by 6 bases, with 9 bases between them. The V gene's germline CDR1 is GTSNPN and CDR2 SVGIG (reference sequence). The CDR3 totals 13 residues. DNA for the CDR3: TGTGCCTGGAGTGTCTGGGGGACAAACACCATATATTTT. This gives the protein CAWSVWGTNTIYF.

This clone was observed at least ten times. V is TRBV7-2 and J is TRBJ2-5; D remains ambiguous. The V end was cut by 1 base, the J end by 0 bases, with 6 bases between. The CDR3 runs to 14 residues. Germline V gives CDR1 SGHTA, CDR2 FQGNSA. CDR3 DNA sequence: TGTGCCAGCAGCTTAGGGTCTAACCAAGAGACCCAGTACTTC. It specifies CASSLGSNQETQYF. Full variable domain (rest looked up from reference TRBV7-2 and TRBJ2-5): GAGVSQSPSNKVTEKGKDVELRCDPISGHTALYWYRQSLGQGLEFLIYFQGNSAPDKSGLPSDRFSAERTGGSVSTLTIQRTQQEDSAVYLCASSLGSNQETQYFGPGTRLLVL.

This clone was observed many times. A much larger clone differs from this one at a single base, so this may be a read error. This sequence joins TRBV12-3 or TRBV12-4 and TRBJ1-4, with TRBD1 matching 8 bases. The CDR3 covers 15 residues. The J segment lost 6 bases and the V segment lost 7 bases, leaving 10 bases of the junction unmatched. The CDR3 here is CASNRGWTGHEKLFF. CDR3 coding DNA: TGTGCCAGCAACCGGGGGTGGACAGGGCATGAAAAACTGTTTTTT.